A selection of T cell receptor beta chains follows, all from one sample in a study of shared clonotypes between healthy human individuals. Assay: immunoSEQ multiplex PCR; the TCRdb copy retains only in-frame clones and omits some. The data contain more than 850,000 clones, about 80% of them seen just once; the ten biggest clones take up about 0.52%. Sequenced input: memory CD4+ T cells from PBMCs. These receptors came from a man between 18 and 35 years old in good health. Some clones in this sample may be carry-over from other donors' samples. CDR3s include the opening cysteine and the closing phenylalanine or tryptophan. Fields, in order: clone size, D gene, J gene, V gene, CDR3 protein, CDR3 DNA. A D gene is named only where the DNA matches it firmly. A clone size is listed for some rows: how often the clone was seen (once, few, many), or a class if it is expanded.

>-|-|TRBJ2-7|TRBV6-6
CASSAAGAAGYEQYF
TGTGCCAGCAGCGCCGCAGGGGCCGCGGGCTACGAGCAGTACTTC
>-|-|TRBJ2-1|TRBV6-1
CASSEKVFLNEQFF
TGTGCCAGCAGTGAAAAAGTGTTCTTGAATGAGCAGTTCTTC
>-|TRBD1|TRBJ2-6|TRBV28
CASSSPNRGWGANVLTF
TGTGCCAGCAGTAGCCCAAACAGGGGTTGGGGGGCCAACGTCCTGACTTTC
>-|TRBD2|TRBJ2-7|TRBV11-2
CASRPRAWEGEQYF
TGTGCCAGCAGACCCAGGGCTTGGGAGGGCGAGCAGTACTTC
>-|TRBD1|TRBJ1-2|TRBV19
CASSNQGALNYGYTF
TGTGCCAGTAGTAACCAGGGGGCGCTGAACTATGGCTACACCTTC
>-|TRBD1|TRBJ1-2|TRBV29-1
CSVSGQGNGYTF
TGCAGCGTCTCTGGACAGGGTAATGGCTACACCTTC
>few|TRBD1|TRBJ1-5|TRBV28
CASRFTGGSGQPQHF
TGTGCCAGCAGGTTTACAGGGGGCTCTGGTCAGCCCCAGCATTTT
>-|-|TRBJ2-1|TRBV2
CASSQDLGISEQFF
TGTGCCAGCAGTCAGGACCTGGGGATCAGTGAGCAGTTCTTC
>-|-|TRBJ2-6|TRBV5-1
CASSLGTPGANVLTF
TGCGCCAGCAGCTTGGGTACGCCTGGGGCCAACGTCCTGACTTTC
>-|-|TRBJ1-5|TRBV2
CASRGLFSGGNQPQHF
TGTGCCAGCAGAGGTCTTTTTTCGGGGGGCAATCAGCCCCAGCATTTT
>once|TRBD1|TRBJ2-1|TRBV28
CASSPLPRDRVNNEQFF
TGTGCCAGCAGTCCCCTCCCCCGGGACAGGGTAAACAATGAGCAGTTCTTC
>-|TRBD1|TRBJ2-2|TRBV29-1
CSVQKRTGGELFF
TGCAGCGTGCAAAAAAGGACAGGCGGGGAGCTGTTTTTT
>-|TRBD2|TRBJ2-1|TRBV2
CASSARAGGPVEQFF
TGTGCCAGCAGTGCCCGAGCGGGAGGGCCGGTTGAGCAGTTCTTC
>-|-|TRBJ1-3|TRBV28
CASSPPRGIRGNTIYF
TGTGCCAGCAGTCCTCCAAGGGGGATACGTGGGAACACCATATATTTT
>-|-|TRBJ2-7|TRBV5-6
CASSLWAAEQYF
TGTGCCAGCAGCTTGTGGGCAGCCGAGCAGTACTTC
>-|-|TRBJ2-1|TRBV6-5
CASSSDESSYNEQFF
TGTGCCAGCAGTTCAGACGAGAGCTCCTACAATGAGCAGTTCTTC
>few|-|TRBJ1-4|TRBV5-8
CASSFPQDLGEKLFF
TGTGCCAGCAGCTTCCCTCAGGACCTGGGTGAAAAACTGTTTTTT
>once|TRBD1|TRBJ2-2|TRBV5-1
CASSRRTGGTNTGELFF
TGCGCCAGCAGCCGGCGGACAGGGGGAACGAACACCGGGGAGCTGTTTTTT
>-|-|TRBJ1-1|TRBV5-1
CASSLDRTNTEAFF
TGCGCCAGCAGCTTGGACAGAACTAACACTGAAGCTTTCTTT
>-|-|TRBJ2-7|TRBV29-1
CSVVEYAEQYF
TGCAGCGTTGTTGAGTACGCCGAGCAGTACTTC
>few|TRBD2|TRBJ2-1|TRBV7-3
CASSPHGLAVDEQFF
TGTGCCAGCAGCCCTCATGGACTAGCGGTCGATGAGCAGTTCTTC
>few|-|TRBJ2-3|TRBV7-3
CASSLISLLGGGPSTDTQYF
TGTGCCAGCAGCTTAATTTCTCTGTTAGGCGGCGGACCTAGCACAGATACGCAGTATTTT
>many|TRBD2|TRBJ2-7|TRBV5-4
CASSLGLTSGRRTSYEQYF
TGTGCCAGCAGCTTGGGTCTAACTAGCGGGAGGCGAACCTCCTACGAGCAGTACTTC
>-|-|TRBJ1-3|TRBV10-3
CATGWVSGNTIYF
TGTGCCACCGGCTGGGTGTCCGGAAACACCATATATTTT
>-|-|TRBJ1-1|TRBV5-1
CASSLDGGTEAFF
TGCGCCAGCAGCTTGGACGGCGGTACTGAAGCTTTCTTT
>many|TRBD2|TRBJ2-1|TRBV9
CASSPREKSYNEQFF
TGTGCCAGCAGTCCGCGGGAGAAGTCCTACAATGAGCAGTTCTTC
>-|-|TRBJ2-7|TRBV5-1
CASSLNWAVGEQYF
TGCGCCAGCAGCTTGAATTGGGCAGTCGGCGAGCAGTACTTC
>-|-|TRBJ2-1|TRBV5-4
CASSFTGYSYNEQFF
TGTGCCAGCAGCTTTACGGGCTACTCCTACAATGAGCAGTTCTTC
>-|TRBD1|TRBJ1-1|TRBV5-6
CASSPLTGRTTEAFF
TGTGCCAGCAGCCCGCTGACAGGGCGGACTACTGAAGCTTTCTTT
>once|-|TRBJ1-6|TRBV6-5
CASSYGGWNSPLHF
TGTGCCAGCAGTTACGGGGGGTGGAATTCACCCCTCCACTTT
>-|-|TRBJ2-7|TRBV2
CATSQSQAYSYEQYF
TGTGCTACCTCTCAGTCCCAGGCATACTCCTACGAGCAGTACTTC
>-|-|TRBJ2-5|TRBV18
CASSRNRGGVVETQYF
TGTGCCAGCTCGCGCAACCGTGGGGGAGTGGTAGAGACCCAGTACTTC
>once|TRBD2|TRBJ2-2|TRBV27
CASNTYTGTSGRARTGELFF
TGTGCCAGCAACACGTACACCGGGACTAGCGGGAGGGCTCGGACCGGGGAGCTGTTTTTT